This TCR beta chain is drawn from a study of OX40 agonist ivuxolimab in advanced cancers. As for the study in general: Dosing consisted of intravenous ivuxolimab at 0.01 to 10 mg/kg every 2 weeks. Broader study findings: By week 6 at 0.1 to 3.0 mg/kg, blood CD4+ and CD8+ T cells had expanded clonally.

Only in-frame clones appear in the TCRdb table, and some are missing; sequencing was by immunoSEQ multiplex PCR. Among 75,000 to 90,000 clones listed, 80% to 95% were seen once. With regard to this clone: Its target is unknown.

This TCR derives from an adult with an advanced solid tumor such as melanoma, head and neck, liver or kidney cancer. This specimen was CD4+ or CD8+ T cells sorted from blood, taken in a trial of the OX40 agonist ivuxolimab.

The DNA of the CDR3 is TGTGCCGTCCGACAGGGGGAGAACTATGGCTACACCTTC. Residues: CAVRQGENYGYTF. V gene TRBV10-3 combines with J gene TRBJ1-2; 9 bases fit TRBD1. V trimming: 11 bases; J trimming: 2 bases; junction bases outside the gene matches: 6. CDR3 size: 13 residues. Germline CDR1 is ENHRY and CDR2 is SYGVKD.